Listed below are T cell receptor beta chains from one sample, sequenced in a study of cytomegalovirus exposure and HLA in healthy donors. Some clones are missing from TCRdb's copy, which holds only in-frame ones; the method was immunoSEQ multiplex PCR. The data hold some 120,000 clones, with about two thirds observed a single time. Specimen: PBMCs. The receptors stem from a man in his thirties or forties in good health and CMV-seronegative. CDR3s include the opening cysteine and the closing phenylalanine or tryptophan. A D gene is named only where the DNA matches it firmly. Some rows have no size entry. The others give once, few or many, or a class for an expanded clone.

>TRBD1|TRBV5-1|.|TRBJ2-6
CASSLTGAVSGANVLTF
TGCGCCAGCAGCTTGACAGGGGCGGTCTCTGGGGCCAACGTCCTGACTTTC
>.|TRBV28|.|TRBJ1-3
CASSPAGAGNTIYF
TGTGCCAGCAGTCCCGCGGGGGCCGGAAACACCATATATTTT
>.|TRBV4-2|.|TRBJ1-1
CASSQDPIRGNTEAFF
TGTGCCAGCAGCCAAGATCCCATCAGGGGAAACACTGAAGCTTTCTTT
>.|TRBV10-1|.|TRBJ1-1
CASSESRAFFF
TGCGCCAGCAGTGAGTCGAGAGCCTTTTTCTTT
>TRBD2|TRBV7-3|once|TRBJ2-3
CASSLSGTSGGDTQYF
TGTGCCAGCAGCTTAAGTGGGACTAGCGGGGGAGATACGCAGTATTTT
>.|TRBV7-9|.|TRBJ1-1
CASSPFGTNTEAFF
TGTGCCAGCAGCCCCTTTGGGACTAACACTGAAGCTTTCTTT
>TRBD1|TRBV16|.|TRBJ1-2
CASSQSQGAAYGYTF
TGTGCCAGCAGCCAATCCCAGGGGGCAGCCTATGGCTACACCTTC
>.|TRBV6-5|.|TRBJ2-7
CASKGRSYEQYF
TGTGCCAGCAAAGGTCGGAGCTACGAGCAGTACTTC
>.|TRBV7-2|.|TRBJ2-5
CASSPTGSGVTAETQYF
TGTGCCAGCAGCCCAACCGGGTCGGGGGTGACGGCAGAGACCCAGTACTTC
>.|TRBV27|.|TRBJ2-3
CASSHLRWGDTDTQYF
TGTGCCAGCAGTCACCTTCGTTGGGGGGATACAGATACGCAGTATTTT